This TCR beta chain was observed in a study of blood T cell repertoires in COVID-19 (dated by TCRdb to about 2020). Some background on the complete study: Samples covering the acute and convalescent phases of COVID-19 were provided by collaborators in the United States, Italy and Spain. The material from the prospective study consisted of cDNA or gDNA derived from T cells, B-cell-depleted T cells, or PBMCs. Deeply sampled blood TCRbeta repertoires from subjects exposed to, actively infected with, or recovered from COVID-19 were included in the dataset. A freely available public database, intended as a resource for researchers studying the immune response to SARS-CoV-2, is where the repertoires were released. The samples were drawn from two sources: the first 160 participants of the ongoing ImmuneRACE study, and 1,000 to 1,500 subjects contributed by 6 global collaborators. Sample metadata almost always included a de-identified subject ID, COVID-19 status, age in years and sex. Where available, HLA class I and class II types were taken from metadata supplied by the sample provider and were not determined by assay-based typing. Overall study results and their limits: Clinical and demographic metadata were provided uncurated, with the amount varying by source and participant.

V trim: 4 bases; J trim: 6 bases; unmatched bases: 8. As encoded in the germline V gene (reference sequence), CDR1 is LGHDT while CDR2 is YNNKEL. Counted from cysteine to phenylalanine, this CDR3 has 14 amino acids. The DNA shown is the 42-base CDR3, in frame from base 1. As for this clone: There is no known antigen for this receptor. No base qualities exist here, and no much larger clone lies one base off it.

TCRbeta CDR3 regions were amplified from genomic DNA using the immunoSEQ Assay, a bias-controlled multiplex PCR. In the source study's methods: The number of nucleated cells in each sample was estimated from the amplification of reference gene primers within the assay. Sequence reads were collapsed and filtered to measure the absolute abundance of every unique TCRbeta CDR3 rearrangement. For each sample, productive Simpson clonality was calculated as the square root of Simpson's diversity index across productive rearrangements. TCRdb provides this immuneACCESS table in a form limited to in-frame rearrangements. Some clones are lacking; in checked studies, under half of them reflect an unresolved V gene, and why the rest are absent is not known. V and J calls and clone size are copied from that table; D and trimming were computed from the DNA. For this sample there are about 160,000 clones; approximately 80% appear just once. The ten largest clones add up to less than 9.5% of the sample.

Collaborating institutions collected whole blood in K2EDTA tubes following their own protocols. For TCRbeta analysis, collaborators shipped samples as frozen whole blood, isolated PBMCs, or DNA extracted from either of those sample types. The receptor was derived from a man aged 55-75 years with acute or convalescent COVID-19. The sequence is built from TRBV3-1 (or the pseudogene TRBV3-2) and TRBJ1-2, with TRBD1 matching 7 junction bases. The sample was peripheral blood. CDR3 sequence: CASSPETGYDGYTF. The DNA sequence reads TGTGCCAGCAGCCCAGAGACAGGGTATGATGGCTACACCTTC.